This T cell receptor beta chain was sequenced during a study of chemoradiotherapy in HPV16-positive cancers. Details on this clone: The antigen remains unidentified.

Study observations and caveats: In HPV16-positive patients, HPV-responsive T-cell expansion tracked better recurrence-free survival. Non-HPV-specific T cells did not expand in tumors during treatment, whereas candidate HPV-specific clones and E7-related motifs did.

Produced via immunoSEQ multiplex PCR; TCRdb's table is partial and in-frame only. The sample shows 1,200 to 1,500 clones, roughly 87% of them seen only once. Repertoires were sampled repeatedly during chemoradiotherapy. With 4 bases clipped from V and 1 base from J, the junction kept 7 bases outside the gene matches. Germline V CDR1 and CDR2: SGDLS, YYNGEE. The CDR3 runs 15 residues. The starting material was tumor tissue, obtained from a patient who underwent chemoradiotherapy. The rearrangement uses TRBV9 and TRBJ2-7; 8 nucleotides agree with TRBD2. This sequence was found in a human donor with HPV-associated anogenital cancer. CDR3 amino acids: CASSPGGGLSYEQYF. CDR3 DNA sequence: TGTGCCAGCAGCCCGGGGGGGGGGTTATCCTACGAGCAGTACTTC. The full variable domain, with the rest looked up from reference TRBV9 and TRBJ2-7, is DSGVTQTPKHLITATGQRVTLRCSPRSGDLSVYWYQQSLDQGLQFLIQYYNGEERAKGNILERFSAQQFPDLHSELNLSSLELGDSALYFCASSPGGGLSYEQYFGPGTRLTVT.